This T cell receptor (beta chain) was profiled in a study of OX40 agonist ivuxolimab in advanced cancers. Across the whole study: Among those treated, three patients had partial responses, one with hepatocellular carcinoma and two with cutaneous melanoma. Notes on the study in general: Low normalized clonal expansion also occurred in some nonresponding patients. Expanded peripheral T cell antigen specificity was not determined. Expanded clones tended on average to be more numerous among CD8+ T cells than CD4+.

Only in-frame clones appear in the TCRdb table, and some are missing; sequencing was by immunoSEQ multiplex PCR. The profile shows 94,000 or so clones, under 90% of them singletons. On this clone itself: Its antigen is not known.

This TCR was recovered from an adult with an advanced solid tumor such as melanoma, head and neck, liver or kidney cancer. The material was CD4+ or CD8+ T cells sorted from blood, obtained in a trial of the OX40 agonist ivuxolimab.

CDR3: CASSRVAGPGNQPQHF. The CDR3 DNA sequence: TGTGCCAGCAGCAGGGTGGCAGGGCCGGGCAATCAGCCCCAGCATTTT. This sequence joins TRBV5-5 and TRBJ1-5; tentatively, D is TRBD1 (5 bases). CDR1 and CDR2 from the germline V gene are SGHKS and YYEKEE (reference sequence). Trimming took off 4 bases at V and 2 bases at J, with 16 bases between the two ends. The CDR3 covers 16 residues.